This T cell receptor beta chain was retrieved from a study of OX40 agonist ivuxolimab in advanced cancers. Profiling relied on immunoSEQ multiplex PCR, and the TCRdb table lists in-frame clones only, not all of them. There are about 19,000 clones in the sample; around four fifths occur only once, and 18% lies in the top ten. The CDR3 totals 16 residues. The germline gives CDR1 LGHNA, CDR2 YSLEER. Between the trimmed V and J ends, which lost 1 base and 8 bases, there was a span of 17 bases. Sequences were derived from CD4+ or CD8+ T cells sorted from blood, sampled in a trial of the OX40 agonist ivuxolimab. The receptor's source is an adult with an advanced solid tumor such as melanoma, head and neck, liver or kidney cancer. The V gene is TRBV4-3, the J gene TRBJ1-4, with D tentatively TRBD1 (5 bases). CDR3 amino acids: CASSQGGAGFREKLFF. For the CDR3, the DNA is TGCGCCAGCAGCCAAGGCGGGGCGGGGTTCAGAGAAAAACTGTTTTTT.